Following are 2 T cell receptor beta chains from one sample sequenced in a study of cytomegalovirus exposure and HLA in healthy donors. Use of 60 Vbeta and 13 Jbeta primers characterized the PCR. Produced via immunoSEQ multiplex PCR; TCRdb's table is partial and in-frame only. The data contain about 130,000 clones, around 82% of them singletons. Material: PBMCs. These receptors came from a male donor in good health and CMV-seropositive.

This clone appeared a single time. The rearrangement uses TRBV10-3 and TRBJ2-5, with D tentatively TRBD1 (6 bases). Trimming shortened V by 4 bases and J by 2 bases, and 14 bases separated the two germline ends. CDR3 length: 15 residues. The germline V gene has CDR1 ENHRY and CDR2 SYGVKD. CDR3 nucleotides: TGTGCCATCAGTGCGGGACATCCTTCACAAGAGACCCAGTACTTC. This gives the protein CAISAGHPSQETQYF.

About this clone itself: One junction end disagrees with the germline gene, perhaps due to a read error. The chain employs TRBV9 and TRBJ2-5; D is ambiguous. The CDR3 has 13 residues. CDR1 is SGDLS and CDR2 is YYNGEE in the germline V gene. The CDR3 protein is CASSTSNQETQYF. The CDR3 coding sequence is TGTGCCAGCAGTACATCCAACCAGGAGACCCAGTACTTC.